The 11 T cell receptor beta chains below all came from one sample that was sequenced in a study of blood T cell repertoires in COVID-19. Repertoires were generated with immunoSEQ multiplex PCR, while TCRdb's copy carries only in-frame clones and drops some. The table has over 350,000 clones, around nine tenths seen once. The sample was PBMCs or T cells enriched from blood (not recorded which). All receptors come from a woman younger than 30 with acute COVID-19.

This clone was found once. The V call is TRBV6-2 or TRBV6-3, the J call TRBJ1-6; a possible D gene is TRBD1 (5 bases). V was pared by 2 bases and J by 14 bases, with 16 bases between. Per germline, CDR1 MNHEY and CDR2 SVGEGT. This CDR3 spans 14 amino acids. CDR3 bases: TGTGCCAGCAGTTACGTTACAGGTAACTTCGCCCTCCACTTT. It codes for CASSYVTGNFALHF.

The V gene is TRBV27, the J gene TRBJ2-7; 10 positions agree with TRBD2. The CDR3 is 13 residues long. Trimming at V came to 6 bases and at J to 4 bases, leaving 3 bases not matched to a gene. In germline, CDR1 is MNHEY, CDR2 SMNVEV (reference sequence). The CDR3 spells CASSRTSGYEQYF. CDR3 in DNA: TGTGCCAGCAGCCGGACTAGCGGATACGAGCAGTACTTC.

The chain links TRBV19 to TRBJ2-1; 10 positions match TRBD2. Unmatched junction bases numbered 8, after V lost 7 bases and J lost 5 bases. Germline V gene lookup returns CDR1 LNHDA and CDR2 SQIVND (reference sequence). This CDR3 has 15 residues. CDR3 in DNA: TGTGCCAGTACCCAGGGTAGCGGGGGGAACAATGAGCAGTTCTTC. It yields the protein CASTQGSGGNNEQFF.

The chain links TRBV7-9 to TRBJ2-5; D is perhaps TRBD1 (5 bases). The CDR3 extends over 13 amino acids. Per the germline V gene, CDR1 is SEHNR and CDR2 is FQNEAQ (reference sequence). V gave up 2 bases and J gave up 5 bases, with 9 bases separating them. The DNA for the CDR3 is TGTGCCAGCAGCTTATATTCAGGGGAGACCCAGTACTTC. This gives the protein CASSLYSGETQYF.

This chain connects TRBV19 to TRBJ1-1; possibly TRBD1 for D (5 bases). Germline V gene lookup returns CDR1 LNHDA and CDR2 SQIVND (reference sequence). V lost 6 bases and J lost 3, with 14 bases in between. The CDR3 is 14 amino acids. CDR3 sequence reads: CASRRGGFDTEAFF. The CDR3 DNA sequence: TGTGCCAGTAGACGCGGGGGGTTTGACACTGAAGCTTTCTTT.

The count of this clone is one. The chain has TRBV12-5 and TRBJ2-1; TRBD2 might be the D (6 bases). CDR3 length: 17 residues. In germline, CDR1 is LGHNT, CDR2 FRNRAP. Trimming removed 2 bases from V and 6 bases from J, with 20 bases in between. CDR3: CASGLTRLGGMPNEQFF. CDR3 DNA sequence: TGTGCTAGTGGTTTGACACGGCTGGGCGGGATGCCCAATGAGCAGTTCTTC.

The gene calls are TRBV2 and TRBJ2-1; D might be TRBD1 (5 bases). Germline V gene sequence: CDR1 SNHLY, CDR2 FYNNEI. This CDR3 is built from 13 residues. V lost 4 bases, J lost 10 bases, and 14 bases lay in between. The chain's CDR3 is CASSGGVPGEQFF. The CDR3 bases are TGTGCCAGCAGTGGTGGGGTTCCAGGGGAGCAGTTCTTC.

J is TRBJ1-1 and V is TRBV10-2, with 7 bases aligning to TRBD1. Germline CDR1 WSHSY, CDR2 SAAADI. There are 12 residues in the CDR3. Trimming removed 6 bases from V and 6 bases from J; junction bases left unmatched: 4. The CDR3: CASRGQIAEAFF. The CDR3 DNA reads as TGCGCCAGCAGGGGACAGATCGCTGAAGCTTTCTTT.

The chain has TRBV10-1 and TRBJ2-7; TRBD2 agrees at 9 bases. This CDR3 comprises 15 residues. V lost 3 bases and J lost 5; bases outside the gene matches: 8. Looked up from germline, CDR1 is WNHNN and CDR2 is SYGVQD (reference sequence). The chain's CDR3 is CASSEALAGSDEQYF. CDR3 sequence (DNA): TGCGCCAGCAGTGAAGCCCTAGCGGGGTCAGACGAGCAGTACTTC.

The chain carries TRBV2 and TRBJ2-1; tentatively, D is TRBD1 (6 bases). The V and J ends lost 9 bases and 0 bases respectively, with 24 bases between them. The CDR3 contains 18 residues. Germline assignment: CDR1 SNHLY and CDR2 FYNNEI. The CDR3 region is CARSTGHLLLSSYNEQFF. Written as DNA, the CDR3 is TGTGCCAGAAGCACGGGACATCTACTCCTAAGCTCCTACAATGAGCAGTTCTTC.

CDR3 amino acids: CASSGGTGRSPLHF. For the CDR3, the DNA is TGTGCCAGCAGCGGGGGGACAGGGAGATCACCCCTCCACTTT. The gene calls are TRBV3-1 (or the pseudogene TRBV3-2) and TRBJ1-6, with TRBD1 matching over 9 bases. V was pared by 5 bases and J by 10 bases, with 6 bases of the junction left unmatched. The germline V gene has CDR1 LGHDT and CDR2 YNNKEL (reference sequence). CDR3 size: 14 residues.